This TCR beta chain stems from a study of neoadjuvant anti-PD-1 for oral cavity cancer. At the level of the study: Most patients had three to four biweekly doses of 3 mg/kg nivolumab before resection. Study-level findings and limits: Greater tumor shrinkage accompanied bigger post-treatment sizes of preexisting clones.

Profiled with immunoSEQ multiplex PCR; TCRdb holds only in-frame clones, not every one. The sample consists of nearly 15,000 clones, around 36% of them appearing once. This clone was counted between two and nine times. Antigen: not known. V was trimmed by 6 bases and J by 0 bases, leaving 17 bases between them. Per germline, CDR1 ENHRY and CDR2 SYGVKD. The CDR3 has 16 residues. As for time point: after neoadjuvant nivolumab, at surgical resection. The rearrangement joins TRBV10-3 to TRBJ1-2; D unclear. The receptor comes from a person aged 35-79 years with oral cavity squamous cell carcinoma. The material sequenced was tumor tissue, taken after nivolumab (anti-PD-1) treatment. This CDR3 reads CAIRVGGRLSNYGYTF. The CDR3 bases are TGTGCCATCAGAGTAGGAGGGCGGCTATCTAACTATGGCTACACCTTC.